This TCR beta chain stems from a study of blood T cell repertoires in COVID-19. Across the whole study: Samples of COVID-19 (acute and convalescent) were obtained from the United States, Italy and Spain. T cells, B-cell-depleted T cells, or PBMCs provided the cDNA or gDNA that served as material.

Original analysis: By means of reference gene primer amplification, nucleated cell counts were estimated. The table came from immunoSEQ multiplex PCR; TCRdb's copy has only in-frame clones and leaves some out. V and J calls and clone size are copied from that table; D and trimming were computed from the DNA. The sample records over 100,000 clones, about 80% being singletons. Germline CDR1 and CDR2: KGHSH and LQKENI. This CDR3 has 14 amino acids. Trimming pared 1 base from V and 3 bases from J, leaving 10 bases between. The sequencing sample was made of peripheral blood. The chain uses TRBV18 and TRBJ2-7; D is unresolved. The TCR originated in a woman older than 75 with acute or convalescent COVID-19. The CDR3 nucleotides read TGTGCCAGCTCACCACAGCTGCCTCTCTACGAGCAGTACTTC. Amino acid sequence: CASSPQLPLYEQYF.